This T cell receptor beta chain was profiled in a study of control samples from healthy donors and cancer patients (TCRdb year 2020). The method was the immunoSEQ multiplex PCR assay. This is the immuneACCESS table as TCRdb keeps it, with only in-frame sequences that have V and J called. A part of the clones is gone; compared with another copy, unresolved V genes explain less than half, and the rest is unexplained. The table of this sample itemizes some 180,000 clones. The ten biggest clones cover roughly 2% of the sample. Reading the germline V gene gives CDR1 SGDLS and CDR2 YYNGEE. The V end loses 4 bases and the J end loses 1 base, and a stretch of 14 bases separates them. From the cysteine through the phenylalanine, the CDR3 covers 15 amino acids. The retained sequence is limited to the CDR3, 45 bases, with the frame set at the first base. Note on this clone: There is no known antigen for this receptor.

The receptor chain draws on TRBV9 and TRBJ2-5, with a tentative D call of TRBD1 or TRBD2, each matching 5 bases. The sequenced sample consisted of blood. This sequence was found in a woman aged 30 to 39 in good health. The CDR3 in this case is CASSPSSGPQETQYF. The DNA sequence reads TGTGCCAGCAGCCCCTCTTCGGGGCCCCAAGAGACCCAGTACTTC.